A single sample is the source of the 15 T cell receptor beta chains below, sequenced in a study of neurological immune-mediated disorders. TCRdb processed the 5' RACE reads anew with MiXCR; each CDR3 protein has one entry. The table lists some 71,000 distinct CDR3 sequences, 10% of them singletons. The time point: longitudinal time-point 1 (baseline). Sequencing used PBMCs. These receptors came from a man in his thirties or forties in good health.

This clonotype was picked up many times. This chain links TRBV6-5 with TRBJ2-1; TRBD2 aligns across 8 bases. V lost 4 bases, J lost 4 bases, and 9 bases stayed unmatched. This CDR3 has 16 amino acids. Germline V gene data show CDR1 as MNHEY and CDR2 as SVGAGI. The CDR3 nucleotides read TGTGCCAGCAGTTTCGCGGGAGGAGGAAATTACAATGAGCAGTTCTTC. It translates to CASSFAGGGNYNEQFF.

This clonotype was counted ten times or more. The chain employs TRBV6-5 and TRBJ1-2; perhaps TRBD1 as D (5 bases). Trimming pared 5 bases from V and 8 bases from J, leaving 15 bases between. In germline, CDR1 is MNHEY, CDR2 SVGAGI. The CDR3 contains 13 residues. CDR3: CASSPQGWGGYTF. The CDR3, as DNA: TGTGCCAGCAGTCCCCAGGGTTGGGGAGGCTACACCTTC.

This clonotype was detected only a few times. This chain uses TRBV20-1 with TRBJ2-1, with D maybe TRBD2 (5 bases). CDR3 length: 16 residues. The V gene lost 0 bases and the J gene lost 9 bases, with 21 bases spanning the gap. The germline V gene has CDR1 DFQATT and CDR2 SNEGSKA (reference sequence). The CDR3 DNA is TGCAGTGCTAGAGATCGGGGTAGTCCACCTTACGGTGAGCAGTTCTTC. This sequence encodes CSARDRGSPPYGEQFF.

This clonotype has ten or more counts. In DNA form, the CDR3 reads TGCGCCAGCAGCTTGGTTGGTAGCGGGAGGGCCGGGGAGGATGAGCAGTTCTTC. It is translated as CASSLVGSGRAGEDEQFF. The chain has TRBV5-1 and TRBJ2-1, with 11 bases matching TRBD2. The germline CDR1 and CDR2 sequences are SGHRS and YFSETQ. J gave up 8 bases and V 0 bases, and 13 bases lay outside the gene matches. This CDR3 spans 18 amino acids.

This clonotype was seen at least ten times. CDR3 in amino acids: CASSPQPQFGETQYF. The DNA of the CDR3 is TGTGCCAGCAGCCCCCAGCCACAATTTGGAGAGACCCAGTACTTC. The chain carries TRBV3-1 and TRBJ2-5; D unresolved. Per germline, CDR1 LGHDT and CDR2 YNNKEL (reference sequence). There are 15 residues in the CDR3. V gave up 4 bases and J gave up 4 bases, with 16 bases separating them.

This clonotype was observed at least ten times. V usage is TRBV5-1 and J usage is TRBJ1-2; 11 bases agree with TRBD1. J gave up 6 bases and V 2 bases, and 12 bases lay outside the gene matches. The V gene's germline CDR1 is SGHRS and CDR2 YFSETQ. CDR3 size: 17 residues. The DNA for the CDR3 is TGCGCCAGCAGCTTAACCCCGGACAGGGGGCGTCAAGATGGCTACACCTTC. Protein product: CASSLTPDRGRQDGYTF.

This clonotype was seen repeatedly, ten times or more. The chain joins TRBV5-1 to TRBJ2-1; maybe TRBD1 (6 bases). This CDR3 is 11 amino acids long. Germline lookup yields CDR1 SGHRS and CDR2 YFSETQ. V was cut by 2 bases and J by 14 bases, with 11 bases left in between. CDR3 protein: CASSFSGVEFF. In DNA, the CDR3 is TGCGCCAGCAGCTTTTCAGGGGTTGAGTTCTTC.

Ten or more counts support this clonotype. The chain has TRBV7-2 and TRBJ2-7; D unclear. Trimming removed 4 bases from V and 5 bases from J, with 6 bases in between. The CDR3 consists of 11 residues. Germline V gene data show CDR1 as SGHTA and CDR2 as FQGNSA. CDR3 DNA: TGTGCCAGCAGCTCTAGTCACGAGCAGTACTTC. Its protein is CASSSSHEQYF.

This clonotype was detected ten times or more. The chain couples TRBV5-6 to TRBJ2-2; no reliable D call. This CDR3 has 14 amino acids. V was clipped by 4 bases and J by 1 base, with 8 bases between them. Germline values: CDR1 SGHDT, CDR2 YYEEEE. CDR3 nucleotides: TGTGCCAGCAGCCGGACCCGGAACACCGGGGAGCTGTTTTTT. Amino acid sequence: CASSRTRNTGELFF.

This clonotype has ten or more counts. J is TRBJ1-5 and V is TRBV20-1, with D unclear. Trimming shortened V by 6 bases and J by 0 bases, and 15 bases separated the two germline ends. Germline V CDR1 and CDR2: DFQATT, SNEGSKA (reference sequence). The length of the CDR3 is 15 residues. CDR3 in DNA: TGCAGTGCCCGCCGGGCGGACCTTAGCAATCAGCCCCAGCATTTT. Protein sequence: CSARRADLSNQPQHF.

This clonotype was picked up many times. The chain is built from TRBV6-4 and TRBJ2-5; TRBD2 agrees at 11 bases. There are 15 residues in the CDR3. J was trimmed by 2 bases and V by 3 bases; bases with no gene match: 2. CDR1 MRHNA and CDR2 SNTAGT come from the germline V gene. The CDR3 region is CASSEGTSGQETQYF. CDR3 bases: TGTGCCAGCAGTGAGGGGACTAGCGGACAAGAGACCCAGTACTTC.

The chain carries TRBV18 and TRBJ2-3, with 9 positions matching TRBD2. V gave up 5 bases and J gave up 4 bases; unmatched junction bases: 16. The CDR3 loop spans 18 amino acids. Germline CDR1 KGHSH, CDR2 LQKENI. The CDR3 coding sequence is TGTGCCAGCTCAGCCGGACGAGGGCGGGAGGGCCGATCAGATACGCAGTATTTT. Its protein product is CASSAGRGREGRSDTQYF.

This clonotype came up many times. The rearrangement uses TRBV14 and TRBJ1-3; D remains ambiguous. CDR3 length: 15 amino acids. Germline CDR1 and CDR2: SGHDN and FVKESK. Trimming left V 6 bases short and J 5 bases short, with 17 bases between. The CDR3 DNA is TGTGCCAGCAGGGATACCGGGTCTACGCGAAACACCATATATTTT. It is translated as CASRDTGSTRNTIYF.

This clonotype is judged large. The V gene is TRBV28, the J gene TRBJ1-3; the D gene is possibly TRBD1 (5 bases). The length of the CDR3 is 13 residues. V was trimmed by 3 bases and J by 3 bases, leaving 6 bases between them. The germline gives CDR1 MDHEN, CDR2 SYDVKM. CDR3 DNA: TGTGCCAGCAGTTTGGGACGTGGAAACACCATATATTTT. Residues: CASSLGRGNTIYF.

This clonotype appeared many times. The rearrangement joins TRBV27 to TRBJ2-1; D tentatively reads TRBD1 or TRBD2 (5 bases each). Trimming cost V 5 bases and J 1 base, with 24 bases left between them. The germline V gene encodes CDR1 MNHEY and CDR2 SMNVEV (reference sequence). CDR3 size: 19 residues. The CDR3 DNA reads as TGTGCCAGCAGTACCCCCGCGGTAGGGACGGTTAGGTCCTACAATGAGCAGTTCTTC. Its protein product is CASSTPAVGTVRSYNEQFF.